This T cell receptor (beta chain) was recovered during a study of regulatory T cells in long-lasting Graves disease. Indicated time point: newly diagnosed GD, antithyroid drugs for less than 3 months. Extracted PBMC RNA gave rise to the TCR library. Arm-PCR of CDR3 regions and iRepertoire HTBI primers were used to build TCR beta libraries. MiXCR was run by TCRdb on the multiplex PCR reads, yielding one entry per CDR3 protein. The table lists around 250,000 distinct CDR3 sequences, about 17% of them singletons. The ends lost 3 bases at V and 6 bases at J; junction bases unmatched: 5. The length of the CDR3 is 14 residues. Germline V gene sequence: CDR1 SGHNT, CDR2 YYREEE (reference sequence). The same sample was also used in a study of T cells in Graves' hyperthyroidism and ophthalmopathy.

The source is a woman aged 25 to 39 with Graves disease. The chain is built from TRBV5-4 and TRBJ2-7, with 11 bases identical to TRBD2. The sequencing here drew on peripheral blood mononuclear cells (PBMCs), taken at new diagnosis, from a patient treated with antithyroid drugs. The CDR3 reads CASSSLAGESEQYF. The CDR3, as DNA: TGTGCCAGCAGCTCACTAGCGGGGGAGTCCGAGCAGTACTTC.